Detailed here is one T cell receptor (beta chain). The CDR3 runs 15 residues. Trimming stripped 0 bases from V and 4 bases from J, with 9 bases between. Per germline, CDR1 LGHNA and CDR2 YNFKEQ. The record originates from a study of identical twins. TCRdb reprocessed the 5' RACE reads with MiXCR, giving one entry per CDR3 protein. The sample includes under 300,000 distinct CDR3 sequences, about an eighth seen only once; the top ten take 3.5% to 5%. This same sample was also part of a study on yellow fever vaccine responses in identical twins.

The clonotype originates from a woman in her late teens or twenties in good health. Sequences were obtained from memory (CD45RO+) T cells sorted from blood. J is TRBJ2-2 and V is TRBV4-2; no firm D call. The CDR3 nucleotides read TGTGCCAGCAGCCAAGACGCAGCTACCACCGGGGAGCTGTTTTTT. Residues: CASSQDAATTGELFF.